The rows below give T cell receptor beta chains drawn from one sample of a study of shared clonotypes between healthy human individuals. TCRdb's copy holds only in-frame clones and misses some; the assay was immunoSEQ multiplex PCR. The sample records around 100,000 clones, around two thirds being singletons. The sequencing input was memory CD8+ T cells sorted from blood. The receptors here all came from a woman in her 30s in good health. Each CDR3 is given with its conserved first and last residue. The D gene is left open where the match is weak. A clone size is listed for some rows: how often the clone was seen (once, few, many), or a class if it is expanded.

cdr3_aa: CASSYASGSYEQYF
cdr3_nt: TGTGCCAGCAGTTACGCTAGCGGCTCCTACGAGCAGTACTTC
clone_size: .
j_call: TRBJ2-7
cdr3_length: 14
v_call: TRBV6-5
d_call: TRBD2

cdr3_aa: CSVDHEAGNEQYF
cdr3_nt: TGCAGCGTTGATCACGAGGCAGGGAACGAGCAGTACTTC
clone_size: medium-sized
j_call: TRBJ2-7
cdr3_length: 13
v_call: TRBV29-1
d_call: .

cdr3_aa: CASSSITYNEQFF
cdr3_nt: TGTGCCAGTAGTTCCATCACTTATAATGAGCAGTTCTTC
clone_size: .
j_call: TRBJ2-1
cdr3_length: 13
v_call: TRBV19
d_call: .

cdr3_aa: CASRGGQGNQPQHF
cdr3_nt: TGTGCCAGCAGGGGCGGACAGGGCAATCAGCCCCAGCATTTT
clone_size: .
j_call: TRBJ1-5
cdr3_length: 14
v_call: TRBV2
d_call: TRBD1

cdr3_aa: CASSLDRVDYNEQFF
cdr3_nt: TGCGCCAGCAGCTTGGACAGGGTGGATTACAATGAGCAGTTCTTC
clone_size: .
j_call: TRBJ2-1
cdr3_length: 15
v_call: TRBV5-1
d_call: .

cdr3_aa: CAISNKLAGVAYNEQFF
cdr3_nt: TGTGCCATCAGTAACAAACTAGCGGGAGTTGCCTACAATGAGCAGTTCTTC
clone_size: many
j_call: TRBJ2-1
cdr3_length: 17
v_call: TRBV10-3
d_call: TRBD2

cdr3_aa: CASSLGPGAQHF
cdr3_nt: TGTGCCAGCAGCTTAGGGCCGGGGGCCCAGCATTTT
clone_size: .
j_call: TRBJ1-5
cdr3_length: 12
v_call: TRBV7-9
d_call: .

cdr3_aa: CASSQDRVGYNEQFF
cdr3_nt: TGCGCCAGCAGCCAAGACAGGGTTGGCTACAATGAGCAGTTCTTC
clone_size: .
j_call: TRBJ2-1
cdr3_length: 15
v_call: TRBV4-1
d_call: .

cdr3_aa: CAISGGKSSGRGDTQYF
cdr3_nt: TGTGCCATCAGTGGCGGGAAATCTAGCGGGAGAGGAGATACGCAGTATTTT
clone_size: .
j_call: TRBJ2-3
cdr3_length: 17
v_call: TRBV10-3
d_call: TRBD2

cdr3_aa: CATSREGHMNTEAFF
cdr3_nt: TGTGCCACCAGCAGAGAGGGACATATGAACACTGAAGCTTTCTTT
clone_size: .
j_call: TRBJ1-1
cdr3_length: 15
v_call: TRBV15
d_call: .

cdr3_aa: CASSLRGTGGNMNTEAFF
cdr3_nt: TGTGCCAGCAGCTTAAGGGGAACAGGGGGCAACATGAACACTGAAGCTTTCTTT
clone_size: .
j_call: TRBJ1-1
cdr3_length: 18
v_call: TRBV7-2
d_call: TRBD1

cdr3_aa: CASIRRGQGTDTQYF
cdr3_nt: TGTGCCAGCATCAGAAGGGGTCAGGGCACAGATACGCAGTATTTT
clone_size: .
j_call: TRBJ2-3
cdr3_length: 15
v_call: TRBV28
d_call: .

cdr3_aa: CASSLPLGRAVTEAFF
cdr3_nt: TGTGCCAGCAGCTTACCTCTAGGCAGGGCCGTCACTGAAGCTTTCTTT
clone_size: .
j_call: TRBJ1-1
cdr3_length: 16
v_call: TRBV7-2
d_call: .

cdr3_aa: CASSLGHPGTDTQYF
cdr3_nt: TGTGCCAGCAGCTTGGGACACCCCGGAACAGATACGCAGTATTTT
clone_size: .
j_call: TRBJ2-3
cdr3_length: 15
v_call: TRBV7-2
d_call: .